The sequence of this T cell receptor beta chain was determined in a study of cytomegalovirus exposure and HLA in healthy donors. At the level of the study: Earlier, 90 million to 140 million unique TCR beta sequences were recovered from approximately 180 million T cells by an analysis. Counted in an early data release were about 80 million unique TCRs from HLA-typed donors. Study results and caveats: Reported findings show TCR beta sequences accurately forecast HLA-A and HLA-B alleles in most subjects. Productive rates of about 90% or about 30% were seen for most TCR beta V segments in an earlier analysis.

Regarding this clone: Antigen specificity is unknown.

PCR primers comprised 60 Vbeta and 13 Jbeta primers. Assay used: immunoSEQ multiplex PCR; TCRdb lists only in-frame clones, some missing. Here the sample spans about 64,000 clones, around 78% being singletons. The CDR3 consists of 15 residues. Trimming removed 1 base at V and 2 bases at J, with 11 bases between. CDR1 and CDR2 (germline): LGHNA, YNFKEQ. This TCR derives from a man in his late teens or twenties in good health and CMV-seropositive. The gene calls are TRBV4-2 and TRBJ1-2, with D uncertain. Sequenced: PBMCs. The CDR3 region has the DNA TGTGCCAGCAGCCAAGGACATACAGAAAACTATGGCTACACCTTC. Amino acids: CASSQGHTENYGYTF.